Following are 30 T cell receptor beta chains from one sample sequenced in a study of blood T cell repertoires in COVID-19. Data came from immunoSEQ multiplex PCR; TCRdb stores just in-frame clones and leaves some out. This sample has 250,000 to 350,000 clones, with 85% to 90% found just once. Sequences were obtained from PBMCs or T cells enriched from blood (not recorded which). The receptors shown here come from a young woman who had recovered from COVID-19.

This sequence joins TRBV7-8 and TRBJ2-3; TRBD2 matches at 8 bases. The CDR3 extends over 18 amino acids. Looked up from germline, CDR1 is SGHVS and CDR2 is FQNEAQ. The V and J ends lost 5 bases and 5 bases, in that order; junction bases with no gene match: 18. The CDR3 region is CASSAPRGGVNVEDTQYF. DNA of the CDR3: TGTGCCAGCAGCGCCCCACGGGGGGGGGTAAATGTTGAAGATACGCAGTATTTT.

The gene calls are TRBV5-5 and TRBJ1-5; D call uncertain. The CDR3 runs to 13 residues. The germline V gene has CDR1 SGHKS and CDR2 YYEKEE (reference sequence). The V gene lost 4 bases and the J gene lost 5 bases, with 10 bases spanning the gap. The CDR3 loop is CASSVQAHQPQHF. The CDR3 DNA sequence: TGTGCCAGCAGCGTCCAGGCTCATCAGCCCCAGCATTTT.

The chain is built from TRBV9 and TRBJ1-2; D call uncertain. V dropped 0 bases and J dropped 3 bases, with 15 bases sitting between them. The CDR3 is 16 amino acids. The germline gives CDR1 SGDLS, CDR2 YYNGEE. CDR3 nucleotides: TGTGCCAGCAGCGTAGAGGCAGGAGGAGGCCACTATGGCTACACCTTC. Its protein product is CASSVEAGGGHYGYTF.

The chain joins TRBV2 to TRBJ2-5; TRBD1 matches at 9 bases. Looked up from germline, CDR1 is SNHLY and CDR2 is FYNNEI. Losses at the gene ends were 7 bases for V and 5 bases for J; bases not matched to a gene: 14. The CDR3 totals 16 residues. The CDR3 nucleotides read TGTGCCAGCATGGTGGGACAGGGCTCCTTTTCCGAGACCCAGTACTTC. Translated, it gives CASMVGQGSFSETQYF.

This clone was seen a few times. J is TRBJ1-5 and V is TRBV5-1; D perhaps matches TRBD1 (5 bases). Trimming took 4 bases from V and 6 from J, leaving 14 bases between them. The germline V gene encodes CDR1 SGHRS and CDR2 YFSETQ. The CDR3 is 14 amino acids. The CDR3 protein is CASSGGGDGQPQHF. As DNA, the CDR3 is TGCGCCAGCAGCGGGGGAGGGGACGGTCAGCCCCAGCATTTT.

V usage is TRBV7-3 and J usage is TRBJ2-1; 9 bases fit TRBD2. The CDR3 has 20 amino acids. CDR1 and CDR2 (germline): SGHTA, FQGTGA. Germline trimming cut 2 bases from V and 2 bases from J; bases unmatched to any gene: 16. CDR3 bases: TGTGCCAGCAGCTTAGGGGATAGCGGGGGCCCCCCCTCTACCTACAATGAGCAGTTCTTC. Protein product: CASSLGDSGGPPSTYNEQFF.

The chain is built from TRBV2 and TRBJ2-7, with a weak D call TRBD1 (6 bases). The CDR3 is made up of 14 amino acids. Germline CDR1 is SNHLY and CDR2 is FYNNEI. Deletions cut 8 bases from V and 3 bases from J, with 17 bases between. CDR3 coding DNA: TGTGCCAGCGGGGGCCCTAGAAAAGTCTACGAGCAGTACTTC. Its protein is CASGGPRKVYEQYF.

The gene calls are TRBV7-9 and TRBJ1-4; 9 bases map to TRBD1. CDR3 size: 14 residues. Germline CDR1 SEHNR, CDR2 FQNEAQ (reference sequence). V was pared by 6 bases and J by 5 bases, with 4 bases of the junction left unmatched. CDR3 sequence: CASSLDRGNEKLFF. CDR3 coding DNA: TGTGCCAGCAGTTTGGACAGGGGAAATGAAAAACTGTTTTTT.

The gene calls are TRBV27 and TRBJ1-6; 9 bases line up with TRBD1. V was pared by 8 bases and J by 10 bases, with 3 bases of the junction left unmatched. The germline V gene has CDR1 MNHEY and CDR2 SMNVEV (reference sequence). The CDR3 is made up of 12 amino acids. The CDR3 here is CASGGQGSPLHF. DNA for the CDR3: TGTGCCAGCGGGGGACAGGGATCACCCCTCCACTTT.

The table lists this clone with a count of one. V usage is TRBV5-6 and J usage is TRBJ2-1, with D unclear. Per germline, CDR1 SGHDT and CDR2 YYEEEE. V lost 0 bases to trimming and J lost 6 bases, with 16 bases between them. CDR3 length: 16 residues. CDR3 region: CASSLGLRVQANEQFF. In DNA, the CDR3 is TGTGCCAGCAGCTTGGGATTACGGGTTCAAGCCAATGAGCAGTTCTTC. Supplemented by reference TRBV5-6 and TRBJ2-1, the full variable domain reads DAGVTQSPTHLIKTRGQQVTLRCSPKSGHDTVSWYQQALGQGPQFIFQYYEEEERQRGNFPDRFSGHQFPNYSSELNVNALLLGDSALYLCASSLGLRVQANEQFFGPGTRLTVL.

Only one count was recorded for this clone. The genes are TRBV18 and TRBJ1-1; tentative D call: TRBD1 (5 bases). The CDR3 spans 17 residues. V shed 3 bases and J shed 0 bases, with 17 bases lying between them. Germline V gene sequence: CDR1 KGHSH, CDR2 LQKENI. The CDR3 region is CASSPSWGVDMNTEAFF. The CDR3 region has the DNA TGTGCCAGCTCACCCTCGTGGGGGGTAGACATGAACACTGAAGCTTTCTTT.

The gene calls are TRBV18 and TRBJ2-5; 7 positions match TRBD1. Looked up from germline, CDR1 is KGHSH and CDR2 is LQKENI. The CDR3 consists of 15 residues. With V trimmed by 1 base and J by 5 bases, 7 bases remained unmatched. The CDR3 DNA reads TGTGCCAGCTCACCACAGGGGGCGCACGGGGAGACCCAGTACTTC. Translating it yields CASSPQGAHGETQYF.

This clone was picked up many times. CDR3 amino acids: CASSSRPLREGGNEQFF. DNA of the CDR3: TGTGCCAGCAGCTCCAGACCTCTGCGGGAGGGAGGGAATGAGCAGTTCTTC. The chain combines TRBV7-2 with TRBJ2-1; the match to TRBD2 covers 9 bases. This CDR3 region has 17 residues. The V gene end was trimmed by 4 bases and the J gene end by 7 bases; junction bases not matched to a gene: 14. CDR1 is SGHTA, CDR2 FQGNSA, per germline.

The chain carries TRBV4-1 and TRBJ2-3; 10 bases match TRBD1. The germline V gene has CDR1 MGHRA and CDR2 YSYEKL. Trimming cost V 0 bases and J 4 bases; bases outside gene matches: 1. The CDR3 extends over 15 amino acids. The chain's CDR3 is CASSQEGTGADTQYF. The CDR3 DNA reads TGCGCCAGCAGCCAAGAAGGGACAGGGGCAGATACGCAGTATTTT.

The chain has TRBV5-1 and TRBJ2-7; TRBD2 aligns across 7 bases. Per germline, CDR1 SGHRS and CDR2 YFSETQ. Trimming took 0 bases from V and 4 from J; bases not matched to a gene: 1. This CDR3 has 13 residues. Written as DNA, the CDR3 is TGCGCCAGCAGCTTGGCGGGACTATACGAGCAGTACTTC. Translation gives CASSLAGLYEQYF.

V usage is TRBV30 and J usage is TRBJ1-1, with a tentative D call TRBD1 (6 bases). Per germline, CDR1 GTSNPN and CDR2 SVGIG (reference sequence). The CDR3 length is 13 residues. The V and J ends lost 2 bases and 5 bases respectively, with 12 bases between them. CDR3 sequence reads: CAWSLGAETEAFF. CDR3 nucleotide sequence: TGTGCCTGGAGTCTGGGGGCAGAGACTGAAGCTTTCTTT. Based on the CDR3 plus reference TRBV30 and TRBJ1-1, the full variable domain is SQTIHQWPATLVQPVGSPLSLECTVEGTSNPNLYWYRQAAGRGLQLLFYSVGIGQISSEVPQNLSASRPQDRQFILSSKKLLLSDSGFYLCAWSLGAETEAFFGQGTRLTVV.

V is TRBV3-1 (or the pseudogene TRBV3-2) and J is TRBJ1-1, with TRBD1 identical over 8 bases. V shed 1 base, J shed 6 bases, and the junction held 4 bases outside the gene matches. Per the germline V gene, CDR1 is LGHDT and CDR2 is YNNKEL (reference sequence). The CDR3 covers 14 residues. DNA for the CDR3: TGTGCCAGCAGCCAAGGGGACAGGATCGCTGAAGCTTTCTTT. It codes for CASSQGDRIAEAFF.

The table lists this clone with a few counts. The chain links TRBV7-9 to TRBJ2-3; possibly TRBD1 for D (5 bases). With 2 bases removed from V and 5 bases from J, the gap between germline ends came to 14 bases. The CDR3 has 15 amino acids. Per the germline V gene, CDR1 is SEHNR and CDR2 is FQNEAQ (reference sequence). CDR3 sequence (DNA): TGTGCCAGCAGCTTATCCAACAGGCCGCGAGATACGCAGTATTTT. It specifies CASSLSNRPRDTQYF.

The gene calls are TRBV3-1 (or the pseudogene TRBV3-2) and TRBJ1-6; a possible D gene is TRBD1 (6 bases). The CDR3 covers 14 residues. In germline, CDR1 is LGHDT, CDR2 YNNKEL (reference sequence). The V and J ends lost 7 bases and 8 bases respectively, with 15 bases between them. The CDR3 nucleotides are TGTGCCAGCACCGGTTTACAGGGAGATTCACCCCTCCACTTT. Amino acid sequence: CASTGLQGDSPLHF.

The chain joins TRBV6-6 to TRBJ1-1; TRBD1 is a possible D gene (5 bases). Trimming removed 2 bases at V and 0 bases at J, with 7 bases between. The CDR3 is 14 amino acids. Per the germline V gene, CDR1 is MNHNY and CDR2 is SVGAGI (reference sequence). CDR3 in DNA: TGTGCCAGCAGTTACGGAGGGGTGAACACTGAAGCTTTCTTT. Translation: CASSYGGVNTEAFF.

V usage is TRBV28 and J usage is TRBJ2-7; 10 nucleotides line up with TRBD1. Germline CDR1 reads MDHEN; CDR2 reads SYDVKM. After removal of 2 bases from V and 5 bases from J, the junction contained 6 bases not matched to a gene. This CDR3 contains 15 residues. CDR3: CASSLAGTGVNEQYF. The CDR3 region has the DNA TGTGCCAGCAGTTTAGCCGGGACAGGGGTCAACGAGCAGTACTTC.

The V and J genes are TRBV5-1 and TRBJ2-3; tentative D call: TRBD2 (6 bases). This CDR3 region has 15 residues. V was clipped by 0 bases and J by 6 bases, with 14 bases between them. Germline CDR1 SGHRS, CDR2 YFSETQ. CDR3 DNA: TGCGCCAGCAGCTTGGGGACTAATCGGTTGGATACGCAGTATTTT. Translated, it gives CASSLGTNRLDTQYF.

The chain is built from TRBV5-5 and TRBJ1-6; possibly TRBD1 for D (6 bases). CDR1 and CDR2 (germline): SGHKS, YYEKEE (reference sequence). The CDR3 length is 15 residues. V shed 0 bases and J shed 5 bases, with 9 bases lying between them. CDR3: CASSLGGQHNSPLHF. The CDR3 DNA reads TGTGCCAGCAGCTTGGGAGGACAGCATAATTCACCCCTCCACTTT. Variable domain in full (rest from reference TRBV5-5 and TRBJ1-6): DAGVTQSPTHLIKTRGQQVTLRCSPISGHKSVSWYQQVLGQGPQFIFQYYEKEERGRGNFPDRFSARQFPNYSSELNVNALLLGDSALYLCASSLGGQHNSPLHFGNGTRLTVT.

The J gene is TRBJ2-5, the V gene TRBV11-2; perhaps TRBD2 as D (5 bases). Trimming pared 5 bases from V and 1 base from J, leaving 14 bases between. The CDR3 totals 15 residues. The germline CDR1 and CDR2 sequences are SGHAT and FQNNGV. The DNA for the CDR3 is TGTGCCAGCAGCCCCGTTAGGACTCGCCAAGAGACCCAGTACTTC. Translated: CASSPVRTRQETQYF.

The gene calls are TRBV30 and TRBJ2-1; TRBD2 matches at 13 bases. The ends lost 3 bases at V and 4 bases at J; junction bases unmatched: 3. Germline V gives CDR1 GTSNPN, CDR2 SVGIG (reference sequence). This CDR3 has 15 residues. The CDR3 sequence is CAWSGTSGEYNEQFF. The CDR3 nucleotides read TGTGCCTGGAGCGGGACTAGCGGGGAGTACAATGAGCAGTTCTTC. Combining the CDR3 with reference TRBV30 and TRBJ2-1 gives the whole variable domain SQTIHQWPATLVQPVGSPLSLECTVEGTSNPNLYWYRQAAGRGLQLLFYSVGIGQISSEVPQNLSASRPQDRQFILSSKKLLLSDSGFYLCAWSGTSGEYNEQFFGPGTRLTVL.

This chain uses TRBV28 with TRBJ1-3; tentative D call: TRBD1 (6 bases). CDR1 is MDHEN and CDR2 is SYDVKM in the germline V gene. This CDR3 comprises 17 residues. V lost 5 bases and J lost 0, with 17 bases in between. This CDR3 reads CASSRGGFTLSGNTIYF. The CDR3 DNA is TGTGCCAGCAGTCGGGGGGGCTTTACGCTCTCTGGAAACACCATATATTTT.

V gene TRBV3-1 (or the pseudogene TRBV3-2) combines with J gene TRBJ1-2, with 7 bases matching TRBD1. The V segment lost 6 bases and the J segment 5 bases; nucleotides outside the gene matches: 3. This CDR3 region has 12 residues. Germline lookup yields CDR1 LGHDT and CDR2 YNNKEL (reference sequence). The CDR3 loop reads CASRTGAYGYTF. Written as DNA, the CDR3 is TGTGCCAGCAGAACAGGGGCTTATGGCTACACCTTC.

This chain uses TRBV5-1 with TRBJ2-7; D ambiguous. The CDR3 covers 14 residues. With 1 base removed from V and 2 bases from J, the gap between germline ends came to 10 bases. Germline V CDR1 and CDR2: SGHRS, YFSETQ. The CDR3 reads CASSLSSTAYEQYF. DNA of the CDR3: TGCGCCAGCAGCTTGAGTTCTACCGCCTACGAGCAGTACTTC.

This chain connects TRBV18 to TRBJ2-3; maybe TRBD1 (6 bases). The CDR3 consists of 15 residues. The V and J ends lost 6 bases and 3 bases respectively, with 16 bases between them. Germline V gene sequence: CDR1 KGHSH, CDR2 LQKENI. CDR3 sequence (DNA): TGTGCCAGCTCGCAATCCAGGGGTCGAACAGATACGCAGTATTTT. It specifies CASSQSRGRTDTQYF.

This chain links TRBV5-1 with TRBJ2-3; 13 bases are a match to TRBD2. Germline assignment: CDR1 SGHRS and CDR2 YFSETQ. The CDR3 sequence is 18 residues long. Trimming at V came to 4 bases and at J to 0 bases, leaving 8 bases not matched to a gene. The chain's CDR3 is CASSPRTSGSSSTDTQYF. CDR3 coding DNA: TGCGCCAGCAGCCCGAGGACTAGCGGGAGCAGCAGCACAGATACGCAGTATTTT.